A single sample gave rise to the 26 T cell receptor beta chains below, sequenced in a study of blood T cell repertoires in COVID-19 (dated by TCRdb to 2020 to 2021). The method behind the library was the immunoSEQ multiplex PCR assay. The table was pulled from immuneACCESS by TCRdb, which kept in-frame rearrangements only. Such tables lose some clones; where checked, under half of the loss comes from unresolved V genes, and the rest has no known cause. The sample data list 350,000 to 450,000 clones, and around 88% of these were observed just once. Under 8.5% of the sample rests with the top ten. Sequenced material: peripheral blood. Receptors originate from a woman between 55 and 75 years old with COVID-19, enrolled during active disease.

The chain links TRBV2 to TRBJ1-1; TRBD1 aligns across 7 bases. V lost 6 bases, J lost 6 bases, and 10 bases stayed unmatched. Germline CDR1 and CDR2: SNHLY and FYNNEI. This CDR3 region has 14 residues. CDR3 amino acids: CASRRQGMVAEAFF. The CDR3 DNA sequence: TGTGCCAGCAGAAGACAGGGTATGGTCGCTGAAGCTTTCTTT.

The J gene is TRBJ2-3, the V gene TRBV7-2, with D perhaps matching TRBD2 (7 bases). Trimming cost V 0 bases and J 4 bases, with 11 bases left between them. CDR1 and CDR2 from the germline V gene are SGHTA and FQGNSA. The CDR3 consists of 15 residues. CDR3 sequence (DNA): TGTGCCAGCAGCTTAGCGGGAGGGGGGGCAGATACGCAGTATTTT. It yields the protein CASSLAGGGADTQYF.

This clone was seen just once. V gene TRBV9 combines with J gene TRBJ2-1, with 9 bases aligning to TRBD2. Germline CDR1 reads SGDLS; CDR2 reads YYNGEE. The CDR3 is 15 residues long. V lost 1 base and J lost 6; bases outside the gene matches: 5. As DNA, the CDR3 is TGTGCCAGCAGCGTAAGGAGCGGGGGGTCCAATGAGCAGTTCTTC. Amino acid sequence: CASSVRSGGSNEQFF.

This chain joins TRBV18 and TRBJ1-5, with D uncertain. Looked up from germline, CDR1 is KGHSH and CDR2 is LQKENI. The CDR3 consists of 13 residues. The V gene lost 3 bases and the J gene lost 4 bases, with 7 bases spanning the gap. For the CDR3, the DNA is TGTGCCAGCTCACCGTGGGCGAATCAGCCCCAGCATTTT. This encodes CASSPWANQPQHF.

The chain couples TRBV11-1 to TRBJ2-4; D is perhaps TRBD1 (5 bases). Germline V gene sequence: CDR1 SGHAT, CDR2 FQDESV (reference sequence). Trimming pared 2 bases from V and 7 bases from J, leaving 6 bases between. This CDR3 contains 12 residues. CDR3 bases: TGTGCCAGCAGCTTACCAGGGAACATTCAGTACTTC. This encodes CASSLPGNIQYF. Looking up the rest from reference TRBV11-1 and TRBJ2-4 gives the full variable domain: EAEVAQSPRYKITEKSQAVAFWCDPISGHATLYWYRQILGQGPELLVQFQDESVVDDSQLPKDRFSAERLKGVDSTLKIQPAELGDSAMYLCASSLPGNIQYFGAGTRLSVL.

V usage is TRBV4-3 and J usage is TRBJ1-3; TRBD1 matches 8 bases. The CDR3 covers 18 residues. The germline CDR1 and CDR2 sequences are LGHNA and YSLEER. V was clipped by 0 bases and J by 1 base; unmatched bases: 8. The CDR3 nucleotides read TGCGCCAGCAGCCAAGATTTGGGGACAGGCGGGTCTGGAAACACCATATATTTT. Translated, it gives CASSQDLGTGGSGNTIYF.

In nucleotides, the CDR3 is TGTGCCAGCAGCGTAGCACAAGGACAGGGAGAAGGCTACACCTTC. This encodes CASSVAQGQGEGYTF. V gene TRBV9 combines with J gene TRBJ1-2; TRBD1 matches at 8 bases. The CDR3 contains 15 residues. V was clipped by 0 bases and J by 8 bases; unmatched bases: 9. Germline CDR1 reads SGDLS; CDR2 reads YYNGEE.

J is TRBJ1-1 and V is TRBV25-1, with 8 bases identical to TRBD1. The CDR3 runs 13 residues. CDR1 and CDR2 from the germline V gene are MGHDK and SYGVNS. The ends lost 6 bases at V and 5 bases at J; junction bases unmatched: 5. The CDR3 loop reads CASRNTGGTEAFF. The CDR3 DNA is TGTGCCAGCAGAAACACAGGGGGTACTGAAGCTTTCTTT. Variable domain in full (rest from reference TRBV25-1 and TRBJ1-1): EADIYQTPRYLVIGTGKKITLECSQTMGHDKMYWYQQDPGMELHLIHYSYGVNSTEKGDLSSESTVSRIRTEHFPLTLESARPSHTSQYLCASRNTGGTEAFFGQGTRLTVV.

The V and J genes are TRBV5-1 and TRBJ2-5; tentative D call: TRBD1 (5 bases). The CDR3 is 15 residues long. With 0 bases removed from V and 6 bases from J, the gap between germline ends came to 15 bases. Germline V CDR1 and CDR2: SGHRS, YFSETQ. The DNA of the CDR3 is TGCGCCAGCAGCTTGGTCCAGGGCCTGGGAAAGACCCAGTACTTC. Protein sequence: CASSLVQGLGKTQYF.

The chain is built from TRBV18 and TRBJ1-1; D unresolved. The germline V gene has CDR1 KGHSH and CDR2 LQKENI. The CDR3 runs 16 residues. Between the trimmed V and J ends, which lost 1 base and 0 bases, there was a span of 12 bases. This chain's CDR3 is CASSPLISSMNTEAFF. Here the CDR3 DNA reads TGTGCCAGCTCACCACTTATAAGCTCAATGAACACTGAAGCTTTCTTT.

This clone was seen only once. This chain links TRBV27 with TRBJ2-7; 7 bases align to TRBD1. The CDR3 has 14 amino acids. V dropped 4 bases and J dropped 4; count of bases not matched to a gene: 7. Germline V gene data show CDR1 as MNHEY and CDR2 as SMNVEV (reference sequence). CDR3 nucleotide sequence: TGTGCCAGCAGTTCTCTGGGACAGTTTTACGAGCAGTACTTC. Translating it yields CASSSLGQFYEQYF.

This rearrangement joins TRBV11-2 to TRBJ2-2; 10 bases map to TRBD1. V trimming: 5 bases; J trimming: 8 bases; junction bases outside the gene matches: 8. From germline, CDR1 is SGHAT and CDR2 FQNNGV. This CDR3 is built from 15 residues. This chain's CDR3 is CASSLGQGGLGELFF. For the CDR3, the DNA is TGTGCCAGCAGCCTCGGACAGGGGGGTTTAGGGGAGCTGTTTTTT.

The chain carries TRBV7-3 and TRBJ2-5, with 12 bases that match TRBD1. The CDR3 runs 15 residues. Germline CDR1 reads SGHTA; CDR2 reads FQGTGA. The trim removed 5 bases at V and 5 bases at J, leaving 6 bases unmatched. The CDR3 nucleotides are TGTGCCAGCAGCCAGGGACAGGGGGCAGGGGAGACCCAGTACTTC. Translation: CASSQGQGAGETQYF.

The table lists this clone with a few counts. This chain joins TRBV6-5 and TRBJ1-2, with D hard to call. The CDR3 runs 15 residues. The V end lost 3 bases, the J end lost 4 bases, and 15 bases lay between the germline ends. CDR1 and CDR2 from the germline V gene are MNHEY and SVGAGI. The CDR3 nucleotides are TGTGCCAGCAGTTATACTCAGGCACTTGGCTATGGCTACACCTTC. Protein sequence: CASSYTQALGYGYTF.

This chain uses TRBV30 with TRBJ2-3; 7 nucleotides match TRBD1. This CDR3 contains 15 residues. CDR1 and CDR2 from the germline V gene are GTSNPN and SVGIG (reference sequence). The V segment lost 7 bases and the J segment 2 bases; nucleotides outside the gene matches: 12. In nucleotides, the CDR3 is TGTGCCTCGAGACAATTTGGACAGGCCACAGATACGCAGTATTTT. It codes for CASRQFGQATDTQYF.

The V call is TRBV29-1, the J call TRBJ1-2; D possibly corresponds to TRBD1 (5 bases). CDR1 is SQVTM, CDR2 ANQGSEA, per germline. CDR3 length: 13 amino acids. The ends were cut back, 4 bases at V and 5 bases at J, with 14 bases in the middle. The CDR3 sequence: CSVAGQGRYGYTF. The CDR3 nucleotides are TGCAGCGTTGCAGGGCAGGGTCGTTATGGCTACACCTTC.

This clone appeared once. The CDR3 sequence is CASSPRLGGSLYNEQFF. CDR3 sequence (DNA): TGTGCCAGTAGCCCACGTTTGGGAGGCTCCCTTTACAATGAGCAGTTCTTC. The genes are TRBV19 and TRBJ2-1; D perhaps matches TRBD2 (6 bases). V shed 6 bases and J shed 4 bases, with 22 bases lying between them. The CDR3 covers 17 residues. Germline CDR1 reads LNHDA; CDR2 reads SQIVND (reference sequence).

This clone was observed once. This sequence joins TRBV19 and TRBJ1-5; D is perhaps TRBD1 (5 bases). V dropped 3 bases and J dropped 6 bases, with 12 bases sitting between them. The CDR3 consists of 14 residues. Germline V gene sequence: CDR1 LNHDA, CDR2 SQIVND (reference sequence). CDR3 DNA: TGTGCCAGTAGTATCCAGGGCGGGGGTCAGCCCCAGCATTTT. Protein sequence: CASSIQGGGQPQHF.

CDR3 amino acids: CASSPGQGNTGELFF. The DNA for the CDR3 is TGTGCCAGCAGTCCGGGACAGGGGAACACCGGGGAGCTGTTTTTT. This chain joins TRBV6-5 and TRBJ2-2; 9 nucleotides match TRBD1. Unmatched junction bases numbered 2, after V lost 5 bases and J lost 1 base. CDR1 and CDR2 from the germline V gene are MNHEY and SVGAGI. The CDR3 covers 15 residues.

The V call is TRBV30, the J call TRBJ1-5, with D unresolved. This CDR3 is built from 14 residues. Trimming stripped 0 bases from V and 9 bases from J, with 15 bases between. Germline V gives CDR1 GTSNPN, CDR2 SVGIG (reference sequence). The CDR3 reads CAWSVGAGLRPQHF. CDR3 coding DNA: TGTGCCTGGAGTGTTGGAGCAGGACTGCGGCCCCAGCATTTT. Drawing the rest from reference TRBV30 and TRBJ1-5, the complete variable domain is SQTIHQWPATLVQPVGSPLSLECTVEGTSNPNLYWYRQAAGRGLQLLFYSVGIGQISSEVPQNLSASRPQDRQFILSSKKLLLSDSGFYLCAWSVGAGLRPQHFGDGTRLSIL.

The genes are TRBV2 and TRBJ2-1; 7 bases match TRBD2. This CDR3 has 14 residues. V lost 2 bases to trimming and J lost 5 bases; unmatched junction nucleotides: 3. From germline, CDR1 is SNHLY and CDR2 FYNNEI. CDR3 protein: CASSETGLHNEQFF. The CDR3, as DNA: TGTGCCAGCAGTGAAACGGGACTACACAATGAGCAGTTCTTC.

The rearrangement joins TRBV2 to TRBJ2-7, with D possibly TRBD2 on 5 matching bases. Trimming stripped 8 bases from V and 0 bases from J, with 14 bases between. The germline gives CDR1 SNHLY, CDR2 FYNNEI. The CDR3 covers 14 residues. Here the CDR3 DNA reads TGTGCCAGCGTCGACTACCCCACCTCCTACGAGCAGTACTTC. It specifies CASVDYPTSYEQYF.

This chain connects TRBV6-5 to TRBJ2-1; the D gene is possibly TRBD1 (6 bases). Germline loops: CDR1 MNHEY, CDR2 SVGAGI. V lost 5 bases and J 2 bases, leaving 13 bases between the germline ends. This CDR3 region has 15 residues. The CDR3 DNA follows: TGTGCCAGCAGTACCGGGACAAGAGCCTACAATGAGCAGTTCTTC. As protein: CASSTGTRAYNEQFF.

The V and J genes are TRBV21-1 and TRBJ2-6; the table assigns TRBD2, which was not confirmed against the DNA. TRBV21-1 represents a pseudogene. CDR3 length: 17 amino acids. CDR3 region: CASSPQGRGAGANVLTF. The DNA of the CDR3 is TGTGCCAGCAGCCCCCAAGGGAGGGGGGCTGGGGCCAACGTCCTGACTTTC.

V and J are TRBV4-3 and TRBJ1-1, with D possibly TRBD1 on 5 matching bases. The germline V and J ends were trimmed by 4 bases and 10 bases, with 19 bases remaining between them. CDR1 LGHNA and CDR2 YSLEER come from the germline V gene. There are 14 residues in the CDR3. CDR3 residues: CASSPTRGAARAFF. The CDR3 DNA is TGCGCCAGCAGCCCAACGCGGGGCGCGGCAAGAGCTTTCTTT.

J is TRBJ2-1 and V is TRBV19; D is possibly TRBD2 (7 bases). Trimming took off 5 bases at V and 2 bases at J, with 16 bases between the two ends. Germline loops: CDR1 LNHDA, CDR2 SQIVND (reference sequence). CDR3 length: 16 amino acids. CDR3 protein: CASSPGRGGPYNEQFF. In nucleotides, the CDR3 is TGTGCCAGTAGTCCGGGTAGGGGGGGGCCCTACAATGAGCAGTTCTTC.